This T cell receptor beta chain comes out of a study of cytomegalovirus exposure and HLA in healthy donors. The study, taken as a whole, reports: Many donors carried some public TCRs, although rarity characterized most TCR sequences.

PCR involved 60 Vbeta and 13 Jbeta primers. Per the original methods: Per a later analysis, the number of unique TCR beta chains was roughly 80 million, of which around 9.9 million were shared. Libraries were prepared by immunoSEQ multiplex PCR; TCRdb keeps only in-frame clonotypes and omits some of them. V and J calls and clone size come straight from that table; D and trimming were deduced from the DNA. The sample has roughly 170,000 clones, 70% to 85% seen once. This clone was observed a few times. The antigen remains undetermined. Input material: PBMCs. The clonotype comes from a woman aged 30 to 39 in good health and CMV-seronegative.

DNA of the CDR3: TGTGCCAGCAAATACAGGTCCGAGCAGTACTTC. Protein product: CASKYRSEQYF. The chain links TRBV28 to TRBJ2-7; a weak D match, TRBD1 (5 bases). Trimming took off 7 bases at V and 6 bases at J, with 10 bases between the two ends. The CDR3 spans 11 residues. The germline V gene encodes CDR1 MDHEN and CDR2 SYDVKM.